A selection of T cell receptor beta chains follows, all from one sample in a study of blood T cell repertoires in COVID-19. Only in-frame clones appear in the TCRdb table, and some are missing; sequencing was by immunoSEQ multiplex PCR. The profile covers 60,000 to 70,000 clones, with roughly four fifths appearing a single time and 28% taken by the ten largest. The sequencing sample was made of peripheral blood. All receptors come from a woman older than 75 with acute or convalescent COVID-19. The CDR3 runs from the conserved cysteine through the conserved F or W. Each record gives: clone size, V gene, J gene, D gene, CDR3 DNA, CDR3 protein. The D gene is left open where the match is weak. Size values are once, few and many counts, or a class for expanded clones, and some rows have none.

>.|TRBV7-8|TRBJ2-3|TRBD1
TGTGCCAGCAGCGCTGGACAGGGGGGTAGCACAGATACGCAGTATTTT
CASSAGQGGSTDTQYF
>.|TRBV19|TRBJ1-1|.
TGTGCCAGTATCCTTGGACACGGTAAAGCTTTCTTT
CASILGHGKAFF
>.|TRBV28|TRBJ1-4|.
TGTGCCAGCAGGAACTTTAGGGAGAGAGAAGAAAAACTGTTTTTT
CASRNFREREEKLFF
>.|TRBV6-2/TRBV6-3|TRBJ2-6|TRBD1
TGTGCCAGCAGTGACAGGGGGCGTGGGGCCAACGTCCTGACTTTC
CASSDRGRGANVLTF
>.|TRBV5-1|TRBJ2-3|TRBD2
TGCGCCAGCAGCTCCCGAGCGGGAGGGCGCACAGATACGCAGTATTTT
CASSSRAGGRTDTQYF
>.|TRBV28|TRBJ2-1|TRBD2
TGTGCCAGCGCAAGGACTAGTTCTTACAATGAGCAGTTCTTC
CASARTSSYNEQFF
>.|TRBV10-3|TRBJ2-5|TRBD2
TGTGCCATCAGTACTAGCGGGTACTCCTCGGGGGAGACCCAGTACTTC
CAISTSGYSSGETQYF
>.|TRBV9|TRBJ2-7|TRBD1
TGTGCCAGCAGCGTAACGGGACAGGCAACCTACGAGCAGTACTTC
CASSVTGQATYEQYF
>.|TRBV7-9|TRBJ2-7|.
TGTGCCAGCAGCTTAGCGGTGGGGTCCGGGGTCTTCGAGCAGTACTTC
CASSLAVGSGVFEQYF
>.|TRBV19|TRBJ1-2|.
TGTGCCAGTAGTGGGGCGAATGGCTACACCTTC
CASSGANGYTF
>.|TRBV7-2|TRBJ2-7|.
TGTGCCAGCAGCTTAGGAGCCGGGACAACTGCCTACGAGCAGTACTTC
CASSLGAGTTAYEQYF
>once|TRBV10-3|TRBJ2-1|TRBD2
TGTGCCATCAGTGAGTCGGTGGGGACTAGCGGGAACAATGAGCAGTTCTTC
CAISESVGTSGNNEQFF
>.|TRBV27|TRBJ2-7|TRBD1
TGTGCCAGCAGTTTGGGAGGACAGGGGGCCTACGAGCAGTACTTC
CASSLGGQGAYEQYF
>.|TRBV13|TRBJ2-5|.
TGTGCCAGCAGCTTACCCGCCGGGGGAGAGACCCAGTACTTC
CASSLPAGGETQYF
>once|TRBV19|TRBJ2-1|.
TGTGCCAGTAAAGACCTCACGGCGGGGTATGGTGAGCAGTTCTTC
CASKDLTAGYGEQFF
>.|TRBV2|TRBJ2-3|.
TGTGCCAGTACGAGCGGTTACACAGATACGCAGTATTTT
CASTSGYTDTQYF
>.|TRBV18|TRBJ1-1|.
TGTGCCAGCTCACCGACAGTCAACACTGAAGCTTTCTTT
CASSPTVNTEAFF
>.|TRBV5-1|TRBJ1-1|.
TGCGCCAGCAGCTGGGCCCTCCCGGGGACTGAAGCTTTCTTT
CASSWALPGTEAFF
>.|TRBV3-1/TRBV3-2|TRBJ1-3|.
TGTGCCAGCAGCCACCCCGTCGAGTCTGGAAACACCATATATTTT
CASSHPVESGNTIYF
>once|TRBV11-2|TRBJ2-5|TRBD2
TGTGCCAGCACCCTGACTAGCGGGAGATCGGGAGAGACCCAGTACTTC
CASTLTSGRSGETQYF
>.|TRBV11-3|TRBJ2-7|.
TGTGCCAGCAGCTTTAGGACTGGAGCCTACGAGCAGTACTTC
CASSFRTGAYEQYF
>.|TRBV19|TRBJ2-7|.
TGTGCCAGTAGTCGTCCCGGGATTGACGAGCAGTACTTC
CASSRPGIDEQYF
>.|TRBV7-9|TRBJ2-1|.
TGTGCCAGCAGCATTACTAGTGGGTCCTACAATGAGCAGTTCTTC
CASSITSGSYNEQFF
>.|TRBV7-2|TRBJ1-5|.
TGTGCCAGCAGCTTAGTATCAGGGTTCAAACAGCCCCAGCATTTT
CASSLVSGFKQPQHF
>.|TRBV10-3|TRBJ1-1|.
TGTGCCATGGGGCGAGAAGAGAACACTGAAGCTTTCTTT
CAMGREENTEAFF
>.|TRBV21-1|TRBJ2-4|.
TGTGCCAGCAGCCCCCAGGGACTAGCGGGGTTAGCCAAAAACATTCAGTACTTC
CASSPQGLAGLAKNIQYF
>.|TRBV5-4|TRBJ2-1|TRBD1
TGTGCCAGCAGCGAGGGACAGGGCTACAATGAGCAGTTCTTC
CASSEGQGYNEQFF
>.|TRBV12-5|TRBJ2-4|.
TGTGCTAGTGGTTTGGTCTTGGGAGGGGGTCTTCAGTACTTC
CASGLVLGGGLQYF
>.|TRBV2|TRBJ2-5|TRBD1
TGTGCCAGCAATGACAGGGGGAAAGAGACCCAGTACTTC
CASNDRGKETQYF
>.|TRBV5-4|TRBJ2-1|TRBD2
TGTGCCAGCAGCCGGACTAGCGGCCCCTACAATGAGCAGTTCTTC
CASSRTSGPYNEQFF
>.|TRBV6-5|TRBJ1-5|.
TGTGCCAGCAGTTCGTTGGGGGCGGGTCAGCCCCAGCATTTT
CASSSLGAGQPQHF
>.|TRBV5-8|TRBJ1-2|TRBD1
TGTGCCAGCAGCGTTTGGCGAACAGGGGCCAACTATGGCTACACCTTC
CASSVWRTGANYGYTF
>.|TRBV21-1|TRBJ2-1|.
TGTGCCAGCAGCAAAGCCGTGACTAGCCCAGCTCGGGAGCAGTTCTTC
CASSKAVTSPAREQFF
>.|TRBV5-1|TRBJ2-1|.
TGCGCCAGCAGCTTCGGGGTCTCTTTGGATGAGCAGTTCTTC
CASSFGVSLDEQFF
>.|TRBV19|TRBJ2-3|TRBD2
TGTGCCAGTAGTAGTGGGGGAGGGACAGATACGCAGTATTTT
CASSSGGGTDTQYF
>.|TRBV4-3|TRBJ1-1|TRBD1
TGCGCCAGCAGCCGGGGACAGGCCGCAACTGAAGCTTTCTTT
CASSRGQAATEAFF
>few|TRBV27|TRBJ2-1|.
TGTGCCAGCAGTTTTGCGGAGGCCCTCTACAATGAGCAGTTCTTC
CASSFAEALYNEQFF
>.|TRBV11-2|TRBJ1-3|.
TGTGCCAGCAGCTTAGGGGAGTCTGGAAACACCATATATTTT
CASSLGESGNTIYF
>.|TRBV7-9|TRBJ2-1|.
TGTGCCAGCAGCTCCCTAGGGGAAGGATCCTACAATGAGCAGTTCTTC
CASSSLGEGSYNEQFF
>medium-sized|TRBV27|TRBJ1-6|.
TGTGCCAGCAGTTTATCAGGTTGGGGGCCTTCACCCCTCCACTTT
CASSLSGWGPSPLHF
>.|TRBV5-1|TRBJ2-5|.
TGCGCCAGCACCCTCCAAGAGACCCAGTACTTC
CASTLQETQYF
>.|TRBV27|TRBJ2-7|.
TGTGCCAGCAGTCCCACAGGGAGGGCCTACGAGCAGTACTTC
CASSPTGRAYEQYF